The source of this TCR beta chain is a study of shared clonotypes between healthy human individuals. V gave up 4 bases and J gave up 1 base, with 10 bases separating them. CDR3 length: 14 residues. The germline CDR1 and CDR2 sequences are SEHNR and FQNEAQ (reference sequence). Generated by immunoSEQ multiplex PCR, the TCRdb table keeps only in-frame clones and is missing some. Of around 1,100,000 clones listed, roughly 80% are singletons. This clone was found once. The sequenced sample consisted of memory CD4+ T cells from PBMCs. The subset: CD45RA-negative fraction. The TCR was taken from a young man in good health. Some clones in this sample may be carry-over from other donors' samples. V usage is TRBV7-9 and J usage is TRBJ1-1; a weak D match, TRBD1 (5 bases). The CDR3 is CASSYHGGNTEAFF. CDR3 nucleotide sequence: TGTGCCAGCAGCTACCACGGGGGGAACACTGAAGCTTTCTTT.